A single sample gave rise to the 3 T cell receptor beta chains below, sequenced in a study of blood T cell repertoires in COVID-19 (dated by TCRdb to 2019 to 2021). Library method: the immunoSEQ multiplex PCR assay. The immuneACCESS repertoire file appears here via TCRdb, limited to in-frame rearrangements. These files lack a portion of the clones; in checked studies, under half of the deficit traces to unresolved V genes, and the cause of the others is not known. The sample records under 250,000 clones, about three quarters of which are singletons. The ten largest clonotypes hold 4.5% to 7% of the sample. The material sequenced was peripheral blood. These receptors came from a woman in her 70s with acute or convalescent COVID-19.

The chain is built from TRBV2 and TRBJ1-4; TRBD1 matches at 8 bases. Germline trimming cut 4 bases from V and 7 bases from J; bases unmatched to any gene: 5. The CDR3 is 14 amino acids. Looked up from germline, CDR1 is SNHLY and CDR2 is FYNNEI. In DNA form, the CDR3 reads TGTGCCAGCAGTGCGGGGACAGGATTTGAAAAACTGTTTTTT. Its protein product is CASSAGTGFEKLFF.

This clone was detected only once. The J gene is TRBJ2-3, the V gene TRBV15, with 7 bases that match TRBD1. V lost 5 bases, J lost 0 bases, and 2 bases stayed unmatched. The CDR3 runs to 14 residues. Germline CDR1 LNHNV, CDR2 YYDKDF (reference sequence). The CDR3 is CATSEGQSTDTQYF. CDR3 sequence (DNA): TGTGCCACCAGCGAGGGACAGAGCACAGATACGCAGTATTTT.

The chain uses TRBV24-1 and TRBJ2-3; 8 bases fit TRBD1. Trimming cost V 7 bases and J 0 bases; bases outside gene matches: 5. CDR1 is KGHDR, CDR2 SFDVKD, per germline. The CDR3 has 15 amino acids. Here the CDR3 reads CATSLGTGSTDTQYF. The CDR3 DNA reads TGTGCCACCAGCCTGGGGACAGGAAGCACAGATACGCAGTATTTT.